This record concerns one TCR beta chain sequence. The V and J ends lost 4 bases and 2 bases respectively, with 4 bases between them. This CDR3 is 12 amino acids long. Per germline, CDR1 SGHTA and CDR2 FQGNSA. Measured with immunoSEQ multiplex PCR; TCRdb has only the in-frame clones, and not every one. The sample consists of approximately 160,000 clones, about 94% of them appearing once. These data originate in a study of control samples from healthy donors and cancer patients. Sample: blood. V and J are TRBV7-2 and TRBJ2-3; D unclear. The sequence was collected from a woman aged 60-75 years in good health. In DNA form, the CDR3 reads TGTGCCAGCAGCTCACACACAGATACGCAGTATTTT. Amino acids: CASSSHTDTQYF. Full variable domain (rest looked up from reference TRBV7-2 and TRBJ2-3): GAGVSQSPSNKVTEKGKDVELRCDPISGHTALYWYRQSLGQGLEFLIYFQGNSAPDKSGLPSDRFSAERTGGSVSTLTIQRTQQEDSAVYLCASSSHTDTQYFGPGTRLTVL.